What follows describes a single TCR beta chain. One base away lies a much larger clone, so this may be a sequencing read error. Germline CDR1 is DFQATT and CDR2 is SNEGSKA (reference sequence). The CDR3 consists of 13 residues. These data belong to a study of blood T cells in healthy people across ages. Through a sample-barcoded 5' primer and a J-beta primer mix, a second PCR was run for roughly 7 to 11 cycles. Carrying 12 random nucleotides, a template-switch adaptor labeled each individual cDNA molecule. MiXCR, run by TCRdb on the 5' RACE reads, gives a single entry per CDR3 protein. The sample has approximately 940,000 distinct CDR3 sequences; around 48% are singletons.

Sequenced: blood. The TCR sequence derives from a man aged 25 to 40 in good health. The V gene is TRBV20-1, the J gene TRBJ2-7; D not certain. The CDR3 nucleotides read TGCAGAGCCCCCAAAGTGACCACCTACGAGCAGTACTTC. The encoded protein is CRAPKVTTYEQYF.